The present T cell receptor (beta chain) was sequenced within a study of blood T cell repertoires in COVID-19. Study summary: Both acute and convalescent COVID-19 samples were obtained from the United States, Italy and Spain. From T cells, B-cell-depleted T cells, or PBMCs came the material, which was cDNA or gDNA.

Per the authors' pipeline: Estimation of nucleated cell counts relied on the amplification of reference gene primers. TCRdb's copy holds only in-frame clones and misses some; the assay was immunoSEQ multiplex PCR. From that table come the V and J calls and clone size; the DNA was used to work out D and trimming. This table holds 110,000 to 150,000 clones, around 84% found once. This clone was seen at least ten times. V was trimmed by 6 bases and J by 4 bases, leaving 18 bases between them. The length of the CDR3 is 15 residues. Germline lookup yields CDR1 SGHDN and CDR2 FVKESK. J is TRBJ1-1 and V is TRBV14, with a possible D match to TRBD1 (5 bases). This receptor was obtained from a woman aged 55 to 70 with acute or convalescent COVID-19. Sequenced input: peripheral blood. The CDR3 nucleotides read TGTGCCAGCAGATTTTCGGGGGGGAGGGCCACTGAAGCTTTCTTT. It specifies CASRFSGGRATEAFF.